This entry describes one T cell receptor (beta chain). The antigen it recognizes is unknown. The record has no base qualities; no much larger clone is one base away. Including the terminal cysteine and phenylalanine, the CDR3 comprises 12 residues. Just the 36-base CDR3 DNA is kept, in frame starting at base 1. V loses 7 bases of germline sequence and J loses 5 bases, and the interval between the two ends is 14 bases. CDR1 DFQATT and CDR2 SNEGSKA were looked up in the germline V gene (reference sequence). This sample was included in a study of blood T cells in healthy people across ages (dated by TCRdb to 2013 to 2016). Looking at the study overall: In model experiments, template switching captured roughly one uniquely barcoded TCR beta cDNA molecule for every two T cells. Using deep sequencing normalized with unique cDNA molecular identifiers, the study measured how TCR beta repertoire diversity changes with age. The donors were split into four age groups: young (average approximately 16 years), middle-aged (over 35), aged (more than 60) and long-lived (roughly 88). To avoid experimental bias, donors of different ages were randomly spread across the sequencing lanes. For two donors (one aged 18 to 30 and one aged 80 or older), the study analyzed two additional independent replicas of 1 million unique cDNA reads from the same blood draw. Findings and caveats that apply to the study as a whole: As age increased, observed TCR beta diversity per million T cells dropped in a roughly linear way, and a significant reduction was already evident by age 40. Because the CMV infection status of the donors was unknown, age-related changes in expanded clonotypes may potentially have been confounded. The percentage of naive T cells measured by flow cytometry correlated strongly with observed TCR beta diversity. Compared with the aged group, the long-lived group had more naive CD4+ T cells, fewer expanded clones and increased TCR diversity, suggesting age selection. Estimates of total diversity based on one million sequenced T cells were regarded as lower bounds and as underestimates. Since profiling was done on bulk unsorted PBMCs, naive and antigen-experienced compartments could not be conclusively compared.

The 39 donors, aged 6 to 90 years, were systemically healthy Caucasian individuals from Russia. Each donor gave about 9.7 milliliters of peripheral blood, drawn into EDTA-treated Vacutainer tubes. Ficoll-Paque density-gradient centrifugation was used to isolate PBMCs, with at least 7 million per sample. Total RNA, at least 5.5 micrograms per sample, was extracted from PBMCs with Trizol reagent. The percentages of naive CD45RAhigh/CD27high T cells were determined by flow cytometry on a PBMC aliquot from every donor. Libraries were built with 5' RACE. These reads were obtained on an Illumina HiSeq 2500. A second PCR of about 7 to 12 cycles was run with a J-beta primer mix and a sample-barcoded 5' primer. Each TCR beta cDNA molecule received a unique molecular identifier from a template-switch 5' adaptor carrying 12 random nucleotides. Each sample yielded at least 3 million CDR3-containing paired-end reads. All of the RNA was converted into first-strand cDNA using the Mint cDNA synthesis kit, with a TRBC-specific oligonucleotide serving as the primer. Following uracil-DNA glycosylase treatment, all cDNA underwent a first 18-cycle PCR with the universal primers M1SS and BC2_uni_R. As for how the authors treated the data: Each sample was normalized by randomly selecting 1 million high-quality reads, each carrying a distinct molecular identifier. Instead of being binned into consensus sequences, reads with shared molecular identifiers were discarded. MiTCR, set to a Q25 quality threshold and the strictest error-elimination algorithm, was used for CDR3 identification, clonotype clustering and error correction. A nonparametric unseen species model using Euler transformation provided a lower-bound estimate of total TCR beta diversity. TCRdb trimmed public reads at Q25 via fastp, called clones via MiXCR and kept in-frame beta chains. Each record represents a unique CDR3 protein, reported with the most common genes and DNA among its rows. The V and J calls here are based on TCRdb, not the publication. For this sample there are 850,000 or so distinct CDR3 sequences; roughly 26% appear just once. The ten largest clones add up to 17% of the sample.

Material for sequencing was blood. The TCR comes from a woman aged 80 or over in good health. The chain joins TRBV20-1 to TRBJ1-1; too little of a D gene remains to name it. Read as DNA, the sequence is TGCAGTGTGGCGCGGGTTGGGACTGAAGCTTTCTTT. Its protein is CSVARVGTEAFF.